This T cell receptor (beta chain) was captured by sequencing in a study of cytomegalovirus exposure and HLA in healthy donors. Sequencing used immunoSEQ multiplex PCR; TCRdb keeps in-frame clones, though not all of them. This sample carries about 190,000 clones, approximately 83% of them seen once, and the ten largest clones take around 2.8%. The TCR was taken from a woman younger than 35 in good health and CMV-seropositive. The source material was PBMCs.

The CDR3 loop reads CASSSNRAGVSGNTIYF. The CDR3 DNA follows: TGTGCCAGCAGCTCGAACAGGGCCGGGGTCTCTGGAAACACCATATATTTT. V usage is TRBV7-9 and J usage is TRBJ1-3; possible D gene TRBD1, 6 bases. V was clipped by 4 bases and J by 0 bases, with 16 bases between them. CDR1 is SEHNR and CDR2 is FQNEAQ in the germline V gene (reference sequence). This CDR3 has 17 residues.